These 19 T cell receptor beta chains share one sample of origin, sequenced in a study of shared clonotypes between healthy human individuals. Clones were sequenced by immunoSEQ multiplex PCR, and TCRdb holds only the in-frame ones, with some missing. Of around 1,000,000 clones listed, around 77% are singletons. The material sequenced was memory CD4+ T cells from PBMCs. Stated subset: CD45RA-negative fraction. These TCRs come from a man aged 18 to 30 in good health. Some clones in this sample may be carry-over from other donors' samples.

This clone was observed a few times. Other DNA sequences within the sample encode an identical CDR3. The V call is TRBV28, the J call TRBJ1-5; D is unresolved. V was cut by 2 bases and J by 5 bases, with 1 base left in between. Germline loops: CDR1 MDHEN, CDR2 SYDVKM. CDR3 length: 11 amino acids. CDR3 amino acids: CASSLDQPQHF. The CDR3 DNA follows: TGTGCCAGCAGTTTAGATCAGCCCCAGCATTTT.

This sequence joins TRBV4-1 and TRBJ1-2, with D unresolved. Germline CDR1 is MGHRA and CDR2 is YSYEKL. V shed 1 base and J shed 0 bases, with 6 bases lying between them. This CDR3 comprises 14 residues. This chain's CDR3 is CASSQVGANYGYTF. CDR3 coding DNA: TGCGCCAGCAGCCAAGTAGGAGCTAACTATGGCTACACCTTC.

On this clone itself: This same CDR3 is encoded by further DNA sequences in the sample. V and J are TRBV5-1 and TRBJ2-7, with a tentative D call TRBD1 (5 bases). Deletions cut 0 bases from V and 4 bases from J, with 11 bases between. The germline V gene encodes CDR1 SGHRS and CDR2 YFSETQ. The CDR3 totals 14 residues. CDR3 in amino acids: CASSLGGAQYEQYF. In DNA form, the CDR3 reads TGCGCCAGCAGCTTGGGTGGGGCCCAGTACGAGCAGTACTTC.

The CDR3 coding sequence is TGTGCCAGCAGCTTTACCGGGGCCAACGTCCTGACTTTC. It encodes CASSFTGANVLTF. The V gene is TRBV5-4, the J gene TRBJ2-6; D gene ambiguous. The CDR3 covers 13 residues. The germline V gene has CDR1 SGHNT and CDR2 YYREEE (reference sequence). Trimming cost V 2 bases and J 4 bases, with 4 bases left between them.

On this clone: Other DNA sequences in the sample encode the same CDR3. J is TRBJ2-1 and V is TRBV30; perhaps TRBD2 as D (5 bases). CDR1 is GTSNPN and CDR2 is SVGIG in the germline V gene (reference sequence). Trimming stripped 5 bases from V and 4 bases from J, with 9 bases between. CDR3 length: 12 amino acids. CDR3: CAWGRTYNEQFF. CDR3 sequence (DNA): TGTGCCTGGGGACGGACTTACAATGAGCAGTTCTTC.

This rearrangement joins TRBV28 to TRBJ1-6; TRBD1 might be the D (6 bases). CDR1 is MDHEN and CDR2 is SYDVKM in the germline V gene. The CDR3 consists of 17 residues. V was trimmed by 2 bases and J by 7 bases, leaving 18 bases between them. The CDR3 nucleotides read TGTGCCAGCAGTTTACTTCAGGGGTCCAGCTTGAATTCACCCCTCCACTTT. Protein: CASSLLQGSSLNSPLHF.

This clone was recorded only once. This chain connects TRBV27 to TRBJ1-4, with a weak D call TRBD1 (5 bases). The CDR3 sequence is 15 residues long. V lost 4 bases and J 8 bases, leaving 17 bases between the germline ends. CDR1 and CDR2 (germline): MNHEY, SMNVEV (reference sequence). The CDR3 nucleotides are TGTGCCAGCAGTTGGAGGGGTGGGATTGGCGAAAAACTGTTTTTT. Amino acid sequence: CASSWRGGIGEKLFF.

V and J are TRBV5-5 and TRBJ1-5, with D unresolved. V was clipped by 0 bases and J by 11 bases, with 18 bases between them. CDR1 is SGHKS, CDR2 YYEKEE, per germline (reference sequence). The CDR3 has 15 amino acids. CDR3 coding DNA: TGTGCCAGCAGCTTGGGGGGAGGATTTTTGGTGTCCCAGCATTTT. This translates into CASSLGGGFLVSQHF.

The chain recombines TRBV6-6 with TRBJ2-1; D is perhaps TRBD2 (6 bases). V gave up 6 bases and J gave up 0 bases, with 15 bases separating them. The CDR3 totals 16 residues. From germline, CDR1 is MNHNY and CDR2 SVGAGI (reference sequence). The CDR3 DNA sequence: TGTGCCAGCAGCCACGGGGCGGGGAGCTCCTACAATGAGCAGTTCTTC. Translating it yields CASSHGAGSSYNEQFF.

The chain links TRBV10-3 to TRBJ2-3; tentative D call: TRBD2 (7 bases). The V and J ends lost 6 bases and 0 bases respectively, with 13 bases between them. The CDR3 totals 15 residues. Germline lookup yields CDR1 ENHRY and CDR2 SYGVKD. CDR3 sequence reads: CAIRRTGGSTDTQYF. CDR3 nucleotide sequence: TGTGCCATCAGAAGGACGGGGGGCAGCACAGATACGCAGTATTTT.

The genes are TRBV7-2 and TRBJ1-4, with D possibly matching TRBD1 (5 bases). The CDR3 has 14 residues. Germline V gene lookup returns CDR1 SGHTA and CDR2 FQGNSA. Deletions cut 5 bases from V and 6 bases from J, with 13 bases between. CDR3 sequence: CASSERGGDEKLFF. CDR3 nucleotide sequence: TGTGCCAGCAGCGAACGCGGGGGGGATGAAAAACTGTTTTTT.

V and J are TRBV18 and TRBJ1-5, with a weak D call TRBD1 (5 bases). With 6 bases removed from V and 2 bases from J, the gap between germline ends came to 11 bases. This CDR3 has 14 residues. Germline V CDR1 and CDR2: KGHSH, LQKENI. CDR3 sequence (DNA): TGTGCCAGCTCGCCAGGGAGCCGCAATCAGCCCCAGCATTTT. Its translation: CASSPGSRNQPQHF.

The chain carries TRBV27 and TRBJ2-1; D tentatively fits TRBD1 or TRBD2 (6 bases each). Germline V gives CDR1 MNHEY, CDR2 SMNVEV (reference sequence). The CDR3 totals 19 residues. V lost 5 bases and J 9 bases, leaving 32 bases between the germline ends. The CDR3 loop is CASSARRLERKGVISEQFF. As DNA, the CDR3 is TGTGCCAGCAGTGCCCGTCGACTAGAACGAAAGGGGGTAATAAGTGAGCAGTTCTTC.

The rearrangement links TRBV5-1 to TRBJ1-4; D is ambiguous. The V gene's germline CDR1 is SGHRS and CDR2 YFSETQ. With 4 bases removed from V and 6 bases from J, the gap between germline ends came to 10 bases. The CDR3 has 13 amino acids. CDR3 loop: CASSASPDEKLFF. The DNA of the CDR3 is TGCGCCAGCAGCGCGTCCCCGGATGAAAAACTGTTTTTT. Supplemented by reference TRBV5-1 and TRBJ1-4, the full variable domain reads KAGVTQTPRYLIKTRGQQVTLSCSPISGHRSVSWYQQTPGQGLQFLFEYFSETQRNKGNFPGRFSGRQFSNSRSEMNVSTLELGDSALYLCASSASPDEKLFFGSGTQLSVL.

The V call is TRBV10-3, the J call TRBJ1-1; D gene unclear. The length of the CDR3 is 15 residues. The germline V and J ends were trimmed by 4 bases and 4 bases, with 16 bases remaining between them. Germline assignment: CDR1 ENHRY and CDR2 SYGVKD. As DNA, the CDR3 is TGTGCCATCAGTGCTAGTGTGAAATCCAGCACTGAAGCTTTCTTT. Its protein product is CAISASVKSSTEAFF.

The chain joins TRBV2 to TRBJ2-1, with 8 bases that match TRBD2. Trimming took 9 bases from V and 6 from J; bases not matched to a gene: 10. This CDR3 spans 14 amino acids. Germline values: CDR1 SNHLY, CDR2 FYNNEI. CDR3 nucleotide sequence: TGTGCCAGTCGTTCCAGCGGGAGTAGCAATGAGCAGTTCTTC. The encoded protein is CASRSSGSSNEQFF.

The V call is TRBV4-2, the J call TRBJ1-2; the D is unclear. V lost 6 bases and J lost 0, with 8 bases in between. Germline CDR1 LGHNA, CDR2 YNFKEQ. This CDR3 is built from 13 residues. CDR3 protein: CASRGHANYGYTF. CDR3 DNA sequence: TGTGCCAGCAGGGGCCACGCTAACTATGGCTACACCTTC.

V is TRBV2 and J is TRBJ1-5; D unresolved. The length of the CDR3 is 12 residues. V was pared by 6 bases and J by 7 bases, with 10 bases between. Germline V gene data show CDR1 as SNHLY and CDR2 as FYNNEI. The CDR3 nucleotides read TGTGCCAGCAGGCCAGAAGGGCAGCCCCAGCATTTT. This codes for CASRPEGQPQHF.

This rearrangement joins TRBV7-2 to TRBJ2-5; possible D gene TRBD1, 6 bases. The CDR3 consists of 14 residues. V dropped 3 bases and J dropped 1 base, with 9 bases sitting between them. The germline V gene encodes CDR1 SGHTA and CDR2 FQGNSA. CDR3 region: CASSFTGTQETQYF. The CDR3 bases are TGTGCCAGCAGCTTCACAGGGACCCAAGAGACCCAGTACTTC.